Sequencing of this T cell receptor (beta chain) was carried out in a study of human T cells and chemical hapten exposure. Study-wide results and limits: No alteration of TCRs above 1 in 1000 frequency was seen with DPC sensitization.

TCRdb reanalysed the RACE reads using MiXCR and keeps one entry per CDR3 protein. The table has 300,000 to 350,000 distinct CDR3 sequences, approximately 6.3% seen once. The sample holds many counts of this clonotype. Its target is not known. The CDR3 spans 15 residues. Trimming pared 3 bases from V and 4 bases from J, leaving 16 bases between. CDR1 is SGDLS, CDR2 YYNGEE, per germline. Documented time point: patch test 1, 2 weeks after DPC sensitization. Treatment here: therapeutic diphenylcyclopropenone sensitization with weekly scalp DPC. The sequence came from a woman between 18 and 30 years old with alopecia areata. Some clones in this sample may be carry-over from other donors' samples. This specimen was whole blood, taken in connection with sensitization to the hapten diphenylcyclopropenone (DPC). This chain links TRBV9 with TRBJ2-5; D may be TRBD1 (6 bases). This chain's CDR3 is CASSGSTGEGETQYF. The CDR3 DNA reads TGTGCCAGCAGCGGGTCGACAGGAGAGGGAGAGACCCAGTACTTC.